A single sample gave rise to the 21 T cell receptor beta chains below, sequenced in a study of T cell changes during pregnancy in multiple sclerosis. Sequencing was performed with immunoSEQ multiplex PCR; in TCRdb, only in-frame clones are kept and a portion is missing. The table shows over 35,000 clones, with 90% occurring only once. The source was CD8+ T cells from peripheral blood mononuclear cells, collected in the first trimester of pregnancy. The receptors originated from a female donor with multiple sclerosis, enrolled in a pregnancy study.

The CDR3 sequence is CASNPGLAVEQYF. The CDR3 DNA reads as TGTGCCAGCAACCCCGGACTAGCTGTTGAGCAGTACTTC. J is TRBJ2-7 and V is TRBV6-5, with 8 nucleotides matching TRBD2. The V gene's germline CDR1 is MNHEY and CDR2 SVGAGI. Trimming removed 7 bases from V and 7 bases from J; junction bases left unmatched: 9. The CDR3 spans 13 residues.

The chain links TRBV27 to TRBJ2-7; 7 nucleotides match TRBD1. The ends lost 6 bases at V and 2 bases at J; junction bases unmatched: 10. The CDR3 spans 15 residues. From germline, CDR1 is MNHEY and CDR2 SMNVEV (reference sequence). The CDR3 region is CASSPRGQPPYEQYF. The CDR3 DNA is TGTGCCAGCAGCCCACGGGGACAGCCGCCCTACGAGCAGTACTTC.

This chain connects TRBV7-9 to TRBJ2-3; 9 nucleotides agree with TRBD1. V gave up 5 bases and J gave up 1 base; unmatched junction bases: 7. The length of the CDR3 is 16 residues. Per germline, CDR1 SEHNR and CDR2 FQNEAQ (reference sequence). The CDR3 protein is CASSGPQGARTDTQYF. Written as DNA, the CDR3 is TGTGCCAGCAGCGGACCACAGGGGGCGCGCACAGATACGCAGTATTTT.

This chain joins TRBV27 and TRBJ1-2; the D gene is possibly TRBD1 (6 bases). V lost 4 bases and J 6 bases, leaving 15 bases between the germline ends. CDR1 and CDR2 from the germline V gene are MNHEY and SMNVEV (reference sequence). The CDR3 extends over 14 amino acids. The CDR3 spells CASSWNRVSDGYTF. The DNA for the CDR3 is TGTGCCAGCAGTTGGAACAGGGTTTCGGATGGCTACACCTTC.

The rearrangement links TRBV4-1 to TRBJ1-2, with no clear D. Germline V gene data show CDR1 as MGHRA and CDR2 as YSYEKL. The CDR3 contains 15 residues. V shed 0 bases and J shed 3 bases, with 11 bases lying between them. CDR3 protein: CASSQEPGLDYGYTF. Written as DNA, the CDR3 is TGCGCCAGCAGCCAAGAACCCGGACTTGACTATGGCTACACCTTC.

This chain uses TRBV27 with TRBJ1-1; D remains ambiguous. Between the trimmed V and J ends, which lost 0 bases and 0 bases, there was a span of 8 bases. The CDR3 runs 15 residues. The germline gives CDR1 MNHEY, CDR2 SMNVEV (reference sequence). The chain's CDR3 is CASSLSIEMNTEAFF. The DNA for the CDR3 is TGTGCCAGCAGTTTATCGATTGAGATGAACACTGAAGCTTTCTTT.

The chain joins TRBV19 to TRBJ1-3; possibly TRBD1 for D (6 bases). V dropped 4 bases and J dropped 0 bases, with 10 bases sitting between them. CDR1 is LNHDA, CDR2 SQIVND, per germline (reference sequence). The CDR3 sequence is 15 residues long. The CDR3 reads CASSSSTGSGNTIYF. The CDR3 bases are TGTGCCAGTAGTAGCTCGACAGGCTCTGGAAACACCATATATTTT.

The genes are TRBV2 and TRBJ2-7; perhaps TRBD1 as D (5 bases). Trimming removed 6 bases from V and 3 bases from J, with 18 bases in between. CDR3 length: 15 amino acids. Germline V gives CDR1 SNHLY, CDR2 FYNNEI. In DNA, the CDR3 is TGTGCCAGCAGGGGCCCCACAGGATTGTTCTACGAGCAGTACTTC. Translation gives CASRGPTGLFYEQYF.

Note on this clone: Additional DNA sequences in this sample encode the identical CDR3. The chain couples TRBV19 to TRBJ1-5; D gene ambiguous. The CDR3 totals 12 residues. The V end lost 1 base, the J end lost 6 bases, and 4 bases lay between the germline ends. Germline values: CDR1 LNHDA, CDR2 SQIVND (reference sequence). In nucleotides, the CDR3 is TGTGCCAGTAGTATAGGAGGTCAGCCCCAGCATTTT. As protein: CASSIGGQPQHF.

The chain combines TRBV2 with TRBJ2-7; 8 bases fit TRBD2. The J segment lost 5 bases and the V segment lost 7 bases, leaving 10 bases of the junction unmatched. This CDR3 comprises 14 residues. The germline CDR1 and CDR2 sequences are SNHLY and FYNNEI. CDR3 loop: CASIPGLGFDEQYF. CDR3 coding DNA: TGTGCCAGCATTCCGGGACTAGGATTCGACGAGCAGTACTTC.

The CDR3 protein is CASRMAGRYEQYF. DNA of the CDR3: TGCGCCAGCAGGATGGCAGGGCGCTACGAGCAGTACTTC. The gene calls are TRBV5-1 and TRBJ2-7, with D perhaps TRBD1 (5 bases). The germline V gene encodes CDR1 SGHRS and CDR2 YFSETQ. Trimming pared 5 bases from V and 3 bases from J, leaving 12 bases between. There are 13 residues in the CDR3.

The V and J genes are TRBV5-6 and TRBJ2-7; D is possibly TRBD1 (6 bases). Germline V lookup: CDR1 SGHDT, CDR2 YYEEEE. The V end was cut by 5 bases, the J end by 7 bases, with 19 bases between. CDR3 length: 14 residues. The DNA of the CDR3 is TGTGCCAGCAGGGGGGCGGCCTCCTCGGGGGAGCAGTACTTC. Translation gives CASRGAASSGEQYF.

The chain recombines TRBV29-1 with TRBJ2-7; TRBD1 agrees at 9 bases. The CDR3 is made up of 15 amino acids. V lost 4 bases, J lost 3 bases, and 10 bases stayed unmatched. Germline values: CDR1 SQVTM, CDR2 ANQGSEA. The chain's CDR3 is CSVAGTGFGGYEQYF. In nucleotides, the CDR3 is TGCAGCGTTGCTGGGACAGGGTTTGGGGGCTACGAGCAGTACTTC.

The V and J genes are TRBV4-2 and TRBJ2-1, with D possibly being TRBD2 (6 bases). The V end lost 0 bases, the J end lost 8 bases, and 17 bases lay between the germline ends. Germline CDR1 is LGHNA and CDR2 is YNFKEQ. This CDR3 has 16 residues. The CDR3 sequence is CASSQDHGGWSDEQFF. The CDR3 bases are TGTGCCAGCAGCCAAGATCATGGGGGGTGGAGCGATGAGCAGTTCTTC.

The rearrangement links TRBV10-3 to TRBJ2-3; D possibly corresponds to TRBD2 (5 bases). Germline V gene lookup returns CDR1 ENHRY and CDR2 SYGVKD. V was clipped by 6 bases and J by 2 bases, with 9 bases between them. The CDR3 runs 13 residues. The CDR3 coding sequence is TGTGCCATCAGAACTAGTTACACAGATACGCAGTATTTT. It translates to CAIRTSYTDTQYF.

V usage is TRBV30 and J usage is TRBJ2-1; TRBD2 aligns across 7 bases. The germline gives CDR1 GTSNPN, CDR2 SVGIG (reference sequence). V dropped 2 bases and J dropped 9; count of bases not matched to a gene: 7. This CDR3 has 13 residues. For the CDR3, the DNA is TGTGCCTGGAGTTGGGGGGGTGCTGGTGAGCAGTTCTTC. Translating it yields CAWSWGGAGEQFF.

This chain joins TRBV19 and TRBJ1-1, with D unclear. The V and J ends lost 4 bases and 4 bases respectively, with 10 bases between them. Per germline, CDR1 LNHDA and CDR2 SQIVND (reference sequence). The CDR3 length is 13 residues. The CDR3 protein is CASSRATITEAFF. The CDR3 nucleotides read TGTGCCAGTAGTAGGGCAACGATCACTGAAGCTTTCTTT.

The chain couples TRBV30 to TRBJ2-7, with TRBD2 as a possible D gene (5 bases). Germline lookup yields CDR1 GTSNPN and CDR2 SVGIG (reference sequence). Between the trimmed V and J ends, which lost 2 bases and 4 bases, there was a span of 18 bases. This CDR3 has 15 residues. The CDR3 region is CAWSPPPGRGYEQYF. The CDR3 bases are TGTGCCTGGAGTCCCCCCCCAGGTCGCGGGTACGAGCAGTACTTC.

The chain employs TRBV14 and TRBJ2-1; the D is unclear. The CDR3 runs 12 residues. The germline V and J ends were trimmed by 6 bases and 4 bases, with 7 bases remaining between them. Germline CDR1 SGHDN, CDR2 FVKESK. The CDR3: CASSYGYNEQFF. The CDR3 region has the DNA TGTGCCAGCAGTTACGGTTACAATGAGCAGTTCTTC.

Only a few counts were recorded for this clone. The chain links TRBV6-4 to TRBJ2-2; D may be TRBD1 (5 bases). V dropped 2 bases and J dropped 4 bases, with 17 bases sitting between them. The V gene's germline CDR1 is MRHNA and CDR2 SNTAGT. This CDR3 has 17 residues. Here the CDR3 DNA reads TGTGCCAGCAGTGACCTGTTCTCGACAGCCTCCACCGGGGAGCTGTTTTTT. This encodes CASSDLFSTASTGELFF.

The CDR3 protein is CASSMTGFVNYGYTF. The CDR3 nucleotides read TGTGCCAGTAGTATGACAGGGTTCGTGAACTATGGCTACACCTTC. V and J are TRBV19 and TRBJ1-2; 7 nucleotides line up with TRBD1. The junction had 6 bases not matched to a gene; V was cut back by 3 bases and J by 2 bases. CDR1 LNHDA and CDR2 SQIVND come from the germline V gene (reference sequence). The CDR3 has 15 amino acids.